This T cell receptor (beta chain) was sequenced for a study of cytomegalovirus exposure and HLA in healthy donors. The wider study: Among the roughly 370 genotyped donors, less than 85% were placed in the Caucasian-associated ancestry cluster.

The V end lost 4 bases, the J end lost 0 bases, and 11 bases lay between the germline ends. Germline loops: CDR1 SGHRS, CDR2 YFSETQ. This CDR3 region has 15 residues. PCR was performed using 60 Vbeta and 13 Jbeta primers. Assay: immunoSEQ multiplex PCR; the TCRdb copy retains only in-frame clones and omits some. Of roughly 100,000 clones detected, over 55% appear once; the ten largest clones hold under 25%. The J gene is TRBJ1-3, the V gene TRBV5-1; D is unclear. This TCR came from a woman between 50 and 59 years old in good health and CMV-seropositive. The sample consisted of PBMCs. CDR3 loop: CASSLTLDSGNTIYF. DNA for the CDR3: TGCGCCAGCAGCCTTACTCTTGACTCTGGAAACACCATATATTTT.